The next 17 T cell receptor beta chains were all read from a single sample in a study of cytomegalovirus exposure and HLA in healthy donors. The PCR was carried out with 60 Vbeta primers and 13 Jbeta primers. TCRdb's copy holds only in-frame clones and misses some; the assay was immunoSEQ multiplex PCR. The profile shows some 120,000 clones, about four fifths of them singletons. Sequencing was done on a sample of PBMCs. The receptors were gathered from a man aged 18 to 30 in good health and CMV-seronegative.

The chain joins TRBV6-1 to TRBJ2-1; 8 bases align to TRBD1. Germline CDR1 is MNHNS and CDR2 is SASEGT. This CDR3 spans 16 amino acids. V lost 4 bases, J lost 5 bases, and 10 bases stayed unmatched. In nucleotides, the CDR3 is TGTGCCAGCAGTGCCCCCGACAGGGGCCCTAACAATGAGCAGTTCTTC. This gives the protein CASSAPDRGPNNEQFF.

V is TRBV18 and J is TRBJ1-1; a weak D match, TRBD1 (5 bases). Trimming cost V 3 bases and J 1 base, with 15 bases left between them. There are 16 residues in the CDR3. From germline, CDR1 is KGHSH and CDR2 LQKENI. This chain's CDR3 is CASSPEQGFENTEAFF. The CDR3, as DNA: TGTGCCAGCTCACCCGAGCAGGGTTTTGAGAACACTGAAGCTTTCTTT.

The chain couples TRBV5-8 to TRBJ1-5, with D unclear. The CDR3 has 14 amino acids. Per germline, CDR1 SGHTS and CDR2 YDEGEE. The germline V and J ends were trimmed by 1 base and 7 bases, with 12 bases remaining between them. This chain's CDR3 is CASSLSRVWQPQHF. CDR3 coding DNA: TGTGCCAGCAGCTTGTCGAGGGTTTGGCAGCCCCAGCATTTT.

In this sample, this clone turned up once. The chain uses TRBV11-2 and TRBJ2-1, with 11 bases aligning to TRBD2. Unmatched junction bases numbered 5, after V lost 5 bases and J lost 5 bases. Germline V gene data show CDR1 as SGHAT and CDR2 as FQNNGV. The CDR3 runs 15 residues. CDR3 coding DNA: TGTGCCAGCAGCACCAGACTAGCGGGGAACAATGAGCAGTTCTTC. Encoded protein: CASSTRLAGNNEQFF. Drawing the rest from reference TRBV11-2 and TRBJ2-1, the complete variable domain is EAGVAQSPRYKIIEKRQSVAFWCNPISGHATLYWYQQILGQGPKLLIQFQNNGVVDDSQLPKDRFSAERLKGVDSTLKIQPAKLEDSAVYLCASSTRLAGNNEQFFGPGTRLTVL.

J is TRBJ2-3 and V is TRBV28, with 8 nucleotides matching TRBD1. Germline assignment: CDR1 MDHEN and CDR2 SYDVKM. V was clipped by 8 bases and J by 1 base; unmatched bases: 5. The CDR3 sequence is 14 residues long. The CDR3 reads CASRDRGRTDTQYF. CDR3 DNA: TGTGCCAGCCGTGACAGGGGCCGCACAGATACGCAGTATTTT.

The chain links TRBV4-3 to TRBJ2-7; 14 nucleotides agree with TRBD2. The CDR3 loop spans 17 amino acids. V shed 0 bases and J 1 base; nucleotides not matched to a gene: 2. Looked up from germline, CDR1 is LGHNA and CDR2 is YSLEER. The CDR3 DNA reads TGCGCCAGCAGCCAAGAGGGGACTAGCGGGAGATCCTACGAGCAGTACTTC. Encoded protein: CASSQEGTSGRSYEQYF.

The chain is built from TRBV21-1 and TRBJ2-7; TRBD1 is taken as the D call from the table, unchecked against the DNA. TRBV21-1 is annotated as a pseudogene. The CDR3 is 17 amino acids. The CDR3 is CASSSIPNRAPSYEQYV. The CDR3 DNA reads TGTGCCAGCAGCTCCATCCCGAACAGGGCCCCCTCCTACGAGCAGTACGTC.

The gene calls are TRBV5-1 and TRBJ1-4; TRBD1 might be the D (6 bases). V gave up 0 bases and J gave up 4 bases, with 10 bases separating them. Germline values: CDR1 SGHRS, CDR2 YFSETQ. The CDR3 has 15 amino acids. CDR3 region: CASSLATGYNEKLFF. DNA for the CDR3: TGCGCCAGCAGCTTGGCAACAGGGTATAATGAAAAACTGTTTTTT.

V and J are TRBV2 and TRBJ1-2, with 12 bases aligning to TRBD1. This CDR3 has 15 residues. V lost 5 bases and J lost 7; bases outside the gene matches: 8. Germline loops: CDR1 SNHLY, CDR2 FYNNEI. In nucleotides, the CDR3 is TGTGCCAGCAGTAACCGGGACAGGGGGCGCGGTGGCTACACCTTC. It is translated as CASSNRDRGRGGYTF.

This clone has just a few counts. The rearrangement links TRBV28 to TRBJ1-1; D gene unclear. The CDR3 loop spans 11 amino acids. Germline CDR1 is MDHEN and CDR2 is SYDVKM. V lost 10 bases, J lost 3 bases, and 9 bases lay in between. As DNA, the CDR3 is TGTGCCACCCTTTCGGACACTGAAGCTTTCTTT. It is translated as CATLSDTEAFF.

This chain joins TRBV30 and TRBJ2-7; 9 bases match TRBD2. V was clipped by 1 base and J by 1 base; unmatched bases: 2. Germline values: CDR1 GTSNPN, CDR2 SVGIG (reference sequence). There are 14 residues in the CDR3. The CDR3 coding sequence is TGTGCCTGGAGTGGGCTAGCGGGATCCTACGAGCAGTACTTC. Translating gives CAWSGLAGSYEQYF.

The chain employs TRBV19 and TRBJ1-1; the D is unclear. The ends were cut back, 6 bases at V and 3 bases at J, with 11 bases in the middle. Germline V CDR1 and CDR2: LNHDA, SQIVND (reference sequence). CDR3 size: 13 residues. Here the CDR3 reads CASRSQADTEAFF. The CDR3 nucleotides are TGTGCCAGTAGGTCGCAGGCAGACACTGAAGCTTTCTTT.

V gene TRBV9 combines with J gene TRBJ2-5, with 7 bases identical to TRBD2. There are 15 residues in the CDR3. CDR1 SGDLS and CDR2 YYNGEE come from the germline V gene. V gave up 2 bases and J gave up 3 bases; unmatched junction bases: 7. The CDR3 nucleotides read TGTGCCAGCAGCGTTAGTGCTAGCGGTAAAGAGACCCAGTACTTC. Protein product: CASSVSASGKETQYF.

This clone was observed a handful of times. The gene calls are TRBV6-5 and TRBJ1-5, with D hard to call. Germline-derived CDR1 and CDR2 are MNHEY and SVGAGI. V was pared by 0 bases and J by 4 bases, with 4 bases between. The CDR3 loop spans 13 amino acids. The CDR3 sequence: CASSYSQNQPQHF. In DNA, the CDR3 is TGTGCCAGCAGTTACTCGCAGAATCAGCCCCAGCATTTT.

This chain joins TRBV7-9 and TRBJ2-7, with 7 bases matching TRBD1. V dropped 5 bases and J dropped 2; count of bases not matched to a gene: 6. The germline V gene has CDR1 SEHNR and CDR2 FQNEAQ (reference sequence). The CDR3 spans 14 residues. CDR3 in amino acids: CASSPQGLPYEQYF. The CDR3 DNA follows: TGTGCCAGCAGCCCACAGGGGCTACCCTACGAGCAGTACTTC.

CDR3 nucleotide sequence: TGTGCCAGCAGCTCCCGACTAGCGGGAGGTAAAGGCGGGGAGCTGTTTTTT. Its protein is CASSSRLAGGKGGELFF. V gene TRBV21-1 combines with J gene TRBJ2-2; the table's D gene call, TRBD2, was not cross checked with the DNA. TRBV21-1 is described as a pseudogene. The length of the CDR3 is 17 residues.

The V and J genes are TRBV6-5 and TRBJ2-7; 8 nucleotides match TRBD2. The V gene's germline CDR1 is MNHEY and CDR2 SVGAGI. The CDR3 runs 13 residues. Trimming removed 6 bases from V and 7 bases from J; junction bases left unmatched: 8. CDR3 in amino acids: CASRAGGGGEQYF. The CDR3 nucleotides are TGTGCCAGCAGGGCGGGGGGAGGGGGTGAGCAGTACTTC.